These 14 T cell receptor beta chains share one sample of origin, sequenced in a study of Ad26.COV2.S vaccination and SARS-CoV-2 variants. Assay: immunoSEQ multiplex PCR; the TCRdb copy retains only in-frame clones and omits some. In the table there are approximately 400,000 clones, roughly 84% of which are singletons. As to treatment: some 20 received Ad26.COV2.S at low or high dose, single or two shots; about 5 received placebo; per-sample allocation not given. The study sampled participants on day 63 after the first vaccine or placebo injection. This specimen was peripheral blood, taken in a trial of Ad26.COV2.S vaccine versus placebo. The receptors here all came from a person between 18 and 60 years old who received the Ad26.COV2.S COVID-19 vaccine or a placebo.

This clone was recorded once. Sequence at one end of the junction differs from germline and may be a read error. The V gene is TRBV7-9, the J gene TRBJ1-1; D not resolved. CDR1 and CDR2 (germline): SEHNR, FQNEAQ (reference sequence). The CDR3 has 12 residues. The CDR3 region is CASSLPPYTLLF. In DNA form, the CDR3 reads TGTGCCAGCAGCTTACCCCCCTACACCTTGCTCTTT.

The chain carries TRBV7-2 and TRBJ2-5; 12 nucleotides match TRBD2. Trimming took 5 bases from V and 2 from J; bases not matched to a gene: 12. The length of the CDR3 is 18 residues. From germline, CDR1 is SGHTA and CDR2 FQGNSA. CDR3 loop: CASSPRPGTSGLQETQYF. In DNA, the CDR3 is TGTGCCAGCAGCCCCCGTCCCGGGACTAGCGGGTTACAAGAGACCCAGTACTTC.

This chain uses TRBV12-5 with TRBJ2-1; 7 bases map to TRBD2. The CDR3 has 19 amino acids. With V trimmed by 5 bases and J by 2 bases, 18 bases remained unmatched. Germline V gives CDR1 LGHNT, CDR2 FRNRAP. The CDR3 DNA reads as TGTGCTAGTGGTCTCTCGGGGTTGGAAGCGGGACTCCCCTACAATGAGCAGTTCTTC. Amino acid sequence: CASGLSGLEAGLPYNEQFF.

This clone was observed a single time. The DNA for the CDR3 is TGTGCCAGCAGTGAACGAGCAGCAACTAATGAAAAACTGTTTTTT. The encoded protein is CASSERAATNEKLFF. This rearrangement joins TRBV2 to TRBJ1-4, with D hard to call. This CDR3 has 15 amino acids. Trimming stripped 2 bases from V and 0 bases from J, with 7 bases between. In germline, CDR1 is SNHLY, CDR2 FYNNEI. Together with reference TRBV2 and TRBJ1-4, the CDR3 gives the full variable domain: EPEVTQTPSHQVTQMGQEVILRCVPISNHLYFYWYRQILGQKVEFLVSFYNNEISEKSEIFDDQFSVERPDGSNFTLKIRSTKLEDSAMYFCASSERAATNEKLFFGSGTQLSVL.

A few counts support this clone. The rearrangement links TRBV6-1 to TRBJ1-5; 7 bases are a match to TRBD1. Germline V gene lookup returns CDR1 MNHNS and CDR2 SASEGT. This CDR3 has 15 residues. V lost 0 bases, J lost 4 bases, and 3 bases stayed unmatched. CDR3 in amino acids: CASSEAEGANQPQHF. CDR3 DNA sequence: TGTGCCAGCAGTGAAGCTGAGGGGGCGAATCAGCCCCAGCATTTT.

The chain has TRBV2 and TRBJ2-7; no reliable D call. The CDR3 is made up of 12 amino acids. CDR1 and CDR2 (germline): SNHLY, FYNNEI. Trimming took 6 bases from V and 5 from J, leaving 11 bases between them. The CDR3, as DNA: TGTGCCAGCAGGGCCTTTGGTGACGAGCAGTACTTC. Translating it yields CASRAFGDEQYF.

The J gene is TRBJ1-2, the V gene TRBV15, with D hard to call. Between the trimmed V and J ends, which lost 5 bases and 0 bases, there was a span of 4 bases. Germline V gene lookup returns CDR1 LNHNV and CDR2 YYDKDF (reference sequence). This CDR3 is 12 amino acids long. The CDR3 here is CATSSSNYGYTF. CDR3 DNA: TGTGCCACCAGCTCATCTAACTATGGCTACACCTTC.

The gene calls are TRBV4-1 and TRBJ1-3; the D is unclear. Trimming left V 0 bases short and J 2 bases short, with 2 bases between. CDR3 length: 13 amino acids. Germline V gives CDR1 MGHRA, CDR2 YSYEKL. Here the CDR3 DNA reads TGCGCCAGCAGCCAAGAACCTGGAAACACCATATATTTT. Translating it yields CASSQEPGNTIYF.

The chain carries TRBV4-1 and TRBJ2-1; 8 nucleotides agree with TRBD1. The CDR3 is 17 residues long. The junction had 6 bases not matched to a gene; V was cut back by 2 bases and J by 0 bases. Germline V gene sequence: CDR1 MGHRA, CDR2 YSYEKL. As DNA, the CDR3 is TGCGCCAGCAGCCAACCTCAGGGGGCTATCTCCTACAATGAGCAGTTCTTC. Protein: CASSQPQGAISYNEQFF.

The V and J genes are TRBV2 and TRBJ2-2; D unresolved. The CDR3 spans 14 residues. CDR1 and CDR2 (germline): SNHLY, FYNNEI. V lost 7 bases, J lost 2 bases, and 11 bases lay in between. The CDR3 DNA follows: TGTGCCAGCATACTGGAGTTAAACACCGGGGAGCTGTTTTTT. Translation: CASILELNTGELFF. The full variable domain, rest sourced from reference TRBV2 and TRBJ2-2, is EPEVTQTPSHQVTQMGQEVILRCVPISNHLYFYWYRQILGQKVEFLVSFYNNEISEKSEIFDDQFSVERPDGSNFTLKIRSTKLEDSAMYFCASILELNTGELFFGEGSRLTVL.

V and J are TRBV30 and TRBJ1-4; D is undetermined. The V end lost 2 bases, the J end lost 5 bases, and 9 bases lay between the germline ends. CDR1 GTSNPN and CDR2 SVGIG come from the germline V gene (reference sequence). The CDR3 is made up of 13 amino acids. The CDR3 DNA follows: TGTGCCTGGAGTAGCGCAGGCAATGAAAAACTGTTTTTT. Encoded protein: CAWSSAGNEKLFF. Complete variable domain (other parts from reference TRBV30 and TRBJ1-4): SQTIHQWPATLVQPVGSPLSLECTVEGTSNPNLYWYRQAAGRGLQLLFYSVGIGQISSEVPQNLSASRPQDRQFILSSKKLLLSDSGFYLCAWSSAGNEKLFFGSGTQLSVL.

The chain uses TRBV28 and TRBJ2-2; no definite D call. Germline assignment: CDR1 MDHEN and CDR2 SYDVKM. V lost 4 bases and J lost 3, with 6 bases in between. The CDR3 length is 13 residues. CDR3 DNA sequence: TGTGCCAGCAGTTCCGGATACACCGGGGAGCTGTTTTTT. It codes for CASSSGYTGELFF.

The V gene is TRBV10-2, the J gene TRBJ2-5, with D possibly being TRBD2 (6 bases). V gave up 1 base and J gave up 3 bases, with 12 bases separating them. This CDR3 contains 15 residues. The V gene's germline CDR1 is WSHSY and CDR2 SAAADI. CDR3 protein: CASSELSGRKETQYF. DNA for the CDR3: TGCGCCAGCAGTGAGTTATCAGGGAGGAAAGAGACCCAGTACTTC.

The rearrangement links TRBV19 to TRBJ2-5; no reliable D call. V dropped 6 bases and J dropped 5 bases, with 10 bases sitting between them. The CDR3 has 12 residues. From germline, CDR1 is LNHDA and CDR2 SQIVND (reference sequence). CDR3 sequence: CASSSGWETQYF. CDR3 in DNA: TGTGCCAGTAGCTCAGGATGGGAGACCCAGTACTTC.